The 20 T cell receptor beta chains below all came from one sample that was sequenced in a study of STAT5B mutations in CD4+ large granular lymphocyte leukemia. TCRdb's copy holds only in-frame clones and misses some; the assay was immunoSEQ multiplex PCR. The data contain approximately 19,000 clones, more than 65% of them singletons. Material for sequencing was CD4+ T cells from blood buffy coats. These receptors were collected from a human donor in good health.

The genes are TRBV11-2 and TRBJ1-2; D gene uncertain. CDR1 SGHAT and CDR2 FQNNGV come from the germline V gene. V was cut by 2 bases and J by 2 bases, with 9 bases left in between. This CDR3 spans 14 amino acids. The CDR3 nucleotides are TGTGCCAGCAGCTTAAGTGGCAGCAACTATGGCTACACCTTC. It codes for CASSLSGSNYGYTF.

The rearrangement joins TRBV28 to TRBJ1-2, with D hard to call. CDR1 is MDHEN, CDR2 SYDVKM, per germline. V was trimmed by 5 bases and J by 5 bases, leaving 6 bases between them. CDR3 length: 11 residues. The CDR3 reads CASSKGYGYTF. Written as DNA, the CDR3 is TGTGCCAGCAGTAAGGGATATGGCTACACCTTC.

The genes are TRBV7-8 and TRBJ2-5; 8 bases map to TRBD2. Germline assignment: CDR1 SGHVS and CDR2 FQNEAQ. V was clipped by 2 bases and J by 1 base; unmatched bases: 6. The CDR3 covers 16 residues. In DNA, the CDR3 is TGTGCCAGCAGCTTAACGAGCGGGAGCCCCCAAGAGACCCAGTACTTC. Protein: CASSLTSGSPQETQYF.

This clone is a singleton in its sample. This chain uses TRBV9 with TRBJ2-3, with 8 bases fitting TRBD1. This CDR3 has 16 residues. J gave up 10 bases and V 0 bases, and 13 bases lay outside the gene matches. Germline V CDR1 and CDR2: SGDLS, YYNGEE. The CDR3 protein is CASSVGGKTGVLSQYF. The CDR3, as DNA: TGTGCCAGCAGCGTAGGGGGGAAGACAGGGGTTCTTTCGCAGTATTTT.

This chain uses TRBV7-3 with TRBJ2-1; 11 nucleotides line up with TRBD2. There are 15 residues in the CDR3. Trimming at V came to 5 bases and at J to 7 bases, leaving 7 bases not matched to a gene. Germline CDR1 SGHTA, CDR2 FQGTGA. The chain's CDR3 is CASSHSGGAINEQFF. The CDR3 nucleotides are TGTGCCAGCAGCCATAGCGGGGGGGCTATTAATGAGCAGTTCTTC.

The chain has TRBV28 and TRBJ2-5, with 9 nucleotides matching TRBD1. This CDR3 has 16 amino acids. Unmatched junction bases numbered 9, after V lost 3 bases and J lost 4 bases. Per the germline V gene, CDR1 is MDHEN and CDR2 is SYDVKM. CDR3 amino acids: CASSLLQGAGRETQYF. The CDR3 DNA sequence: TGTGCCAGCAGTTTGCTACAGGGGGCGGGGAGAGAGACCCAGTACTTC.

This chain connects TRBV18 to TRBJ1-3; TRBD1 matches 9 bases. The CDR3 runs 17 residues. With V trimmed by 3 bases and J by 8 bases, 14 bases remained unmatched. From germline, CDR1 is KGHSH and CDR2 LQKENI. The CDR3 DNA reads TGTGCCAGCTCACCGGACGCTACAGGGGGCCTAGCGGACACCATATATTTT. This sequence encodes CASSPDATGGLADTIYF.

This chain's CDR3 is CSVVDGINQPQHF. The CDR3 DNA reads TGCAGCGTTGTCGACGGAATCAATCAGCCCCAGCATTTT. The genes are TRBV29-1 and TRBJ1-5; the D is unclear. In germline, CDR1 is SQVTM, CDR2 ANQGSEA. V lost 4 bases, J lost 3 bases, and 10 bases lay in between. The CDR3 spans 13 residues.

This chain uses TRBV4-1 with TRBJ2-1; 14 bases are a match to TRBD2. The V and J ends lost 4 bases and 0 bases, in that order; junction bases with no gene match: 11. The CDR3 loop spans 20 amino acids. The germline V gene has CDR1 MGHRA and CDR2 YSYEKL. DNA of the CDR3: TGCGCCAGCAGCCTAATCCCGGGACTAGCGGGGGAGAGCTCCTACAATGAGCAGTTCTTC. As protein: CASSLIPGLAGESSYNEQFF.

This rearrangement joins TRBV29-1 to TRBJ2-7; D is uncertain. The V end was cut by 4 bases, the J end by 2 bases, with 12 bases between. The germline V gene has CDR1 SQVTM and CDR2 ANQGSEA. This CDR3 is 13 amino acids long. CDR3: CSVVSTSAYEQYF. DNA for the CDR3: TGCAGCGTTGTAAGTACGTCCGCCTACGAGCAGTACTTC.

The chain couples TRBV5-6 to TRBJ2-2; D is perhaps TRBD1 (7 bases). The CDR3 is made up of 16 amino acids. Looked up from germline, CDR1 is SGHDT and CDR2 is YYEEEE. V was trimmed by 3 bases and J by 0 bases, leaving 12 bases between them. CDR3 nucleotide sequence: TGTGCCAGCAGCTCGACAGGGAGGTCGAACACCGGGGAGCTGTTTTTT. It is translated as CASSSTGRSNTGELFF.

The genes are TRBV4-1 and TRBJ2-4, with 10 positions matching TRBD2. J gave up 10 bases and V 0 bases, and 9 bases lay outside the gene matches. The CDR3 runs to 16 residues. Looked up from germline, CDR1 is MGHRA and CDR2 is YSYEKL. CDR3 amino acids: CASSQDPSGSIRIQYF. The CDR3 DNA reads TGCGCCAGCAGCCAAGATCCTAGCGGGAGTATTCGTATTCAGTACTTC.

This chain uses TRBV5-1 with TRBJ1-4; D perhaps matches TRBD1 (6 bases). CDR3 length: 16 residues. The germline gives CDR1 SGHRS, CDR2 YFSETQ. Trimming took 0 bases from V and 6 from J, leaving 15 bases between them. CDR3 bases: TGCGCCAGCAGCTTGGCCGGGCAGGGGAGACATGAAAAACTGTTTTTT. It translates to CASSLAGQGRHEKLFF.

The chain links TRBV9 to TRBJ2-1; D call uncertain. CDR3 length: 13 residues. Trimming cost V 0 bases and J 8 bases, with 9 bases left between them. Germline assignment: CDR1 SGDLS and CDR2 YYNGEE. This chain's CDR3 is CASSVGLGYEQFF. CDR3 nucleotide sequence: TGTGCCAGCAGCGTAGGTCTAGGCTATGAGCAGTTCTTC.

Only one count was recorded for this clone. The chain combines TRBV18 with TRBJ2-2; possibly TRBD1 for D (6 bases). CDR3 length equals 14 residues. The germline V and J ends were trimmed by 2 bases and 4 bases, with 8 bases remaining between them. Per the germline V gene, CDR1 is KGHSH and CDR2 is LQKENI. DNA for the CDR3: TGTGCCAGCTCACCAAAAGGGGGCACCGGGGAGCTGTTTTTT. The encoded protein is CASSPKGGTGELFF. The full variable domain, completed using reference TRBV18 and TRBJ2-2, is NAGVMQNPRHLVRRRGQEARLRCSPMKGHSHVYWYRQLPEEGLKFMVYLQKENIIDESGMPKERFSAEFPKEGPSILRIQQVVRGDSAAYFCASSPKGGTGELFFGEGSRLTVL.

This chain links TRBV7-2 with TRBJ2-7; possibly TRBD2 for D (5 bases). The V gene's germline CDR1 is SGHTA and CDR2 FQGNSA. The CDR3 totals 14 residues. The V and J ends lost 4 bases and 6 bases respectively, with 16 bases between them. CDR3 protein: CASSSPRTFPEQYF. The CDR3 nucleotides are TGTGCCAGCAGCTCACCCCGGACTTTTCCCGAGCAGTACTTC.

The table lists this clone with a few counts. CDR3: CASSAGQGGNYGYTF. CDR3 in DNA: TGTGCCAGCAGTGCCGGACAGGGGGGGAACTATGGCTACACCTTC. The rearrangement links TRBV2 to TRBJ1-2, with TRBD1 matching 10 bases. CDR3 length equals 15 residues. Trimming removed 4 bases from V and 2 bases from J; junction bases left unmatched: 4. Germline V lookup: CDR1 SNHLY, CDR2 FYNNEI.

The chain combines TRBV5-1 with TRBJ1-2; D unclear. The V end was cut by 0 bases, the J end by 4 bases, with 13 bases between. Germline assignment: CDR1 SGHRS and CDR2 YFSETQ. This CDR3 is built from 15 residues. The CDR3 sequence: CASSLGPTDGYGYTF. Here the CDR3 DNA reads TGCGCCAGCAGCTTGGGGCCGACTGACGGCTATGGCTACACCTTC. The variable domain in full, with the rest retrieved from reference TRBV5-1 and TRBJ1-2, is KAGVTQTPRYLIKTRGQQVTLSCSPISGHRSVSWYQQTPGQGLQFLFEYFSETQRNKGNFPGRFSGRQFSNSRSEMNVSTLELGDSALYLCASSLGPTDGYGYTFGSGTRLTVV.

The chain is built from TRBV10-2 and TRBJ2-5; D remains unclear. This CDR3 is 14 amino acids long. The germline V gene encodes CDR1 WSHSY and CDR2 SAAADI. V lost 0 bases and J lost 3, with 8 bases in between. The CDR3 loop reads CASSESGSEETQYF. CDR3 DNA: TGCGCCAGCAGTGAGTCGGGGTCTGAAGAGACCCAGTACTTC.

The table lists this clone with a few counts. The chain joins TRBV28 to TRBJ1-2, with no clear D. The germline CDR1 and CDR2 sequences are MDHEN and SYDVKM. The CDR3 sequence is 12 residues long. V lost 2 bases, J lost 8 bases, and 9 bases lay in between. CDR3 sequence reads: CASSLEGYGYTF. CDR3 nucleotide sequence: TGTGCCAGCAGTTTAGAGGGTTACGGCTACACCTTC.